The next 17 T cell receptor beta chains were all read from a single sample in a study of blood T cell repertoires in COVID-19. Clones were read by immunoSEQ multiplex PCR, and TCRdb kept only the in-frame ones, dropping some. The sample carries about 160,000 clones, about 90% recorded once. The sample comprised PBMCs or T cells enriched from blood (not recorded which). These receptor sequences come from a woman aged 45 to 65 who had recovered from COVID-19.

The rearrangement uses TRBV7-8 and TRBJ2-1; no reliable D call. CDR1 and CDR2 (germline): SGHVS, FQNEAQ. This CDR3 region has 15 residues. Trimming stripped 1 base from V and 0 bases from J, with 7 bases between. This CDR3 is CASSLVSISYNEQFF. The DNA for the CDR3 is TGTGCCAGCAGCTTAGTTAGTATCTCCTACAATGAGCAGTTCTTC.

The chain has TRBV11-2 and TRBJ2-3, with a tentative D call TRBD2 (6 bases). Trimming cost V 5 bases and J 2 bases, with 14 bases left between them. This CDR3 has 15 amino acids. Germline values: CDR1 SGHAT, CDR2 FQNNGV. The DNA for the CDR3 is TGTGCCAGCAGCGCACTCGGGAGTCCCACAGATACGCAGTATTTT. Translation gives CASSALGSPTDTQYF. Filled out from reference TRBV11-2 and TRBJ2-3, the complete variable domain reads EAGVAQSPRYKIIEKRQSVAFWCNPISGHATLYWYQQILGQGPKLLIQFQNNGVVDDSQLPKDRFSAERLKGVDSTLKIQPAKLEDSAVYLCASSALGSPTDTQYFGPGTRLTVL.

CDR3 loop: CASSNDRAGGYTF. DNA of the CDR3: TGCGCCAGCAGTAACGACAGGGCGGGGGGCTACACCTTC. The chain links TRBV5-1 to TRBJ1-2; 7 bases match TRBD1. There are 13 residues in the CDR3. J was trimmed by 8 bases and V by 5 bases; bases with no gene match: 9. Germline loops: CDR1 SGHRS, CDR2 YFSETQ.

CDR3 nucleotide sequence: TGTGCCAGCAGCTTCCGGACAGCCTCCTACGAGCAGTACTTC. Translation gives CASSFRTASYEQYF. This chain links TRBV6-5 with TRBJ2-7; maybe TRBD1 (6 bases). The V end was cut by 6 bases, the J end by 0 bases, with 12 bases between. This CDR3 is 14 amino acids long. Looked up from germline, CDR1 is MNHEY and CDR2 is SVGAGI.

This clone was recorded only once. V and J are TRBV29-1 and TRBJ1-1, with D hard to call. Germline V gene data show CDR1 as SQVTM and CDR2 as ANQGSEA. This CDR3 comprises 13 residues. Between the trimmed V and J ends, which lost 1 base and 6 bases, there was a span of 12 bases. This CDR3 is CSVEVRNMAEAFF. CDR3 in DNA: TGCAGCGTTGAAGTCAGGAACATGGCTGAAGCTTTCTTT.

V usage is TRBV27 and J usage is TRBJ2-7, with TRBD2 matching 10 bases. The V gene end was trimmed by 2 bases and the J gene end by 5 bases; junction bases not matched to a gene: 21. From germline, CDR1 is MNHEY and CDR2 SMNVEV (reference sequence). The CDR3 loop spans 20 amino acids. Here the CDR3 reads CASSLPLPTQASGSKNEQYF. The CDR3 DNA follows: TGTGCCAGCAGTTTACCCCTCCCAACCCAGGCTAGCGGGAGTAAAAACGAGCAGTACTTC.

The V gene is TRBV6-1, the J gene TRBJ1-1; the D gene is possibly TRBD1 (5 bases). There are 14 residues in the CDR3. Per the germline V gene, CDR1 is MNHNS and CDR2 is SASEGT. V dropped 1 base and J dropped 5 bases, with 11 bases sitting between them. The CDR3 sequence: CASSEGPGKTEAFF. For the CDR3, the DNA is TGTGCCAGCAGTGAAGGTCCAGGGAAGACTGAAGCTTTCTTT.

As for this clone: Other DNA sequences in the same sample also yield this CDR3. The rearrangement joins TRBV12-5 to TRBJ2-2; 10 positions agree with TRBD1. CDR1 is LGHNT, CDR2 FRNRAP, per germline. Unmatched junction bases numbered 2, after V lost 1 base and J lost 6 bases. This CDR3 region has 15 residues. CDR3 region: CASGLGTGGSGELFF. The CDR3 DNA reads as TGTGCTAGTGGTTTGGGGACAGGGGGTTCCGGGGAGCTGTTTTTT.

This rearrangement joins TRBV7-2 to TRBJ2-1; 11 bases are a match to TRBD2. V was clipped by 0 bases and J by 0 bases; unmatched bases: 10. The V gene's germline CDR1 is SGHTA and CDR2 FQGNSA. The CDR3 runs 20 residues. The CDR3: CASSLARLAGGTSSYNEQFF. The CDR3, as DNA: TGTGCCAGCAGCTTAGCGCGGCTAGCGGGAGGCACGAGCTCCTACAATGAGCAGTTCTTC.

Many counts were recorded for this clone. The V and J genes are TRBV7-2 and TRBJ1-1; no clear D. Germline values: CDR1 SGHTA, CDR2 FQGNSA. V lost 3 bases, J lost 0 bases, and 5 bases lay in between. The CDR3 sequence is 13 residues long. Here the CDR3 reads CASSFTLNTEAFF. In DNA, the CDR3 is TGTGCCAGCAGCTTTACACTGAACACTGAAGCTTTCTTT.

This rearrangement joins TRBV4-2 to TRBJ2-3; TRBD2 is a possible D gene (5 bases). The CDR3 length is 18 residues. Trimming removed 2 bases at V and 2 bases at J, with 20 bases between. CDR1 is LGHNA and CDR2 is YNFKEQ in the germline V gene. CDR3 bases: TGTGCCAGCAGCCAACGGGGTTATGCGGGTGGGAACACAGATACGCAGTATTTT. Translating it yields CASSQRGYAGGNTDTQYF.

This clone was seen once. This chain links TRBV30 with TRBJ1-1; perhaps TRBD1 as D (5 bases). V was cut by 5 bases and J by 4 bases, with 20 bases left in between. Germline V gene lookup returns CDR1 GTSNPN and CDR2 SVGIG (reference sequence). CDR3 length equals 15 residues. The CDR3 DNA follows: TGTGCCTGGGGACCAGGGTGGTGGATTTCCACTGAAGCTTTCTTT. Protein product: CAWGPGWWISTEAFF.

The gene calls are TRBV19 and TRBJ1-6; 7 bases are a match to TRBD1. Germline V gene lookup returns CDR1 LNHDA and CDR2 SQIVND (reference sequence). The CDR3 spans 15 residues. Trimming at V came to 3 bases and at J to 8 bases, leaving 7 bases not matched to a gene. The CDR3 coding sequence is TGTGCCAGTAGTATCGGCAGGGGGAACGATTCACCCCTCCACTTT. This translates into CASSIGRGNDSPLHF.

The rearrangement uses TRBV10-2 and TRBJ2-7; the D is unclear. The V gene lost 6 bases and the J gene lost 2 bases, with 17 bases spanning the gap. Per the germline V gene, CDR1 is WSHSY and CDR2 is SAAADI. The CDR3 has 15 residues. The CDR3 loop is CASSEDWRATYEQYF. In nucleotides, the CDR3 is TGCGCCAGCAGCGAAGACTGGAGAGCTACCTACGAGCAGTACTTC.

The gene calls are TRBV6-4 and TRBJ2-7, with TRBD2 as a possible D gene (5 bases). The germline V and J ends were trimmed by 0 bases and 0 bases, with 12 bases remaining between them. The CDR3 sequence is 16 residues long. Germline V CDR1 and CDR2: MRHNA, SNTAGT. CDR3 coding DNA: TGTGCCAGCAGTGACTCGGAGCGGAAGAGCTCCTACGAGCAGTACTTC. Encoded protein: CASSDSERKSSYEQYF.

This chain uses TRBV2 with TRBJ2-7, with 11 bases aligning to TRBD1. Germline values: CDR1 SNHLY, CDR2 FYNNEI. The CDR3 contains 14 residues. Trimming at V came to 4 bases and at J to 5 bases, leaving 4 bases not matched to a gene. The CDR3, as DNA: TGTGCCAGCAGTGGGACAGGGGGCTTCCACGAGCAGTACTTC. This sequence encodes CASSGTGGFHEQYF.

V and J are TRBV9 and TRBJ1-2; 12 bases are shared with TRBD1. This CDR3 is built from 15 residues. CDR1 is SGDLS and CDR2 is YYNGEE in the germline V gene. V was pared by 3 bases and J by 3 bases, with 3 bases of the junction left unmatched. The CDR3 loop reads CASSGGTGGYYGYTF. CDR3 coding DNA: TGTGCCAGCAGCGGGGGGACAGGGGGCTACTATGGCTACACCTTC.